This TCR beta chain was recorded in a study of chemoradiotherapy in HPV16-positive cancers. Study as a whole: A couple of HPV16-positive patients' cells yielded candidate HPV-specific clones and common motifs.

Study-wide results and limits: HPV-specific T cells were functionally defined from only a couple of HPV16-positive patients.

This CDR3 comprises 15 residues. Trimming stripped 2 bases from V and 7 bases from J, with 15 bases between. CDR1 and CDR2 (germline): MNHNY, SVGAGI (reference sequence). Details on this clone: The antigen remains undetermined.

TCRdb's copy holds only in-frame clones and misses some; the assay was immunoSEQ multiplex PCR. The data show about 5,000 clones, roughly nine tenths seen once. Over chemoradiotherapy, repertoires were sampled more than once. This receptor was obtained from a human donor with HPV-associated anogenital cancer. This sample comprised tumor tissue, obtained from a patient who underwent chemoradiotherapy. This chain connects TRBV6-6 to TRBJ1-5, with a tentative D call TRBD1 (6 bases). In DNA, the CDR3 is TGTGCCAGCAGTTACATGGGGGGCGCGGGACAGCCCCAGCATTTT. It yields the protein CASSYMGGAGQPQHF.